Below, one T cell receptor (beta chain) is given with its context. Its antigen is as yet unknown. The record originates from a study of cytomegalovirus exposure and HLA in healthy donors. Points from the study as a whole: Looking again later, the authors saw that most CMV-associated TCR beta chains seemed HLA-restricted.

Germline V gene sequence: CDR1 SGHRS, CDR2 YFSETQ. The CDR3 runs to 15 residues. V lost 0 bases and J 5 bases, leaving 13 bases between the germline ends. Primers for the PCR totalled 60 Vbeta and 13 Jbeta. Clones were read by immunoSEQ multiplex PCR, and TCRdb kept only the in-frame ones, dropping some. The sample holds some 160,000 clones; 65% to 90% are singletons and the top ten take approximately 2.1%. The TCR comes from a male donor in good health and CMV-seronegative. Sequencing used PBMCs. The chain carries TRBV5-1 and TRBJ2-3; possible D gene TRBD1, 6 bases. The CDR3 region has the DNA TGCGCCAGCAGCTTGGCCGTGGGGGCCGTAGATACGCAGTATTTT. Protein: CASSLAVGAVDTQYF.